This T cell receptor (beta chain) was identified in a study of beta chain features in type 1 diabetes. Study-level points and caveats: Significant though moderate, a shortening of TCRB CDR3s appeared in all four CD4+ subsets of Type 1 diabetes patients.

The V gene lost 0 bases and the J gene lost 4 bases, with 13 bases spanning the gap. This CDR3 is 15 amino acids long. The germline V gene encodes CDR1 SNHLY and CDR2 FYNNEI. The investigators reverse transcribed all of the isolated RNA, so they sequenced expressed TCRB transcripts. Assay used: immunoSEQ multiplex PCR; TCRdb lists only in-frame clones, some missing. The sample shows 140,000 or so clones, 9.2% of them seen only once. In the case of this clone: The antigen remains unidentified.

The rearrangement uses TRBV2 and TRBJ2-7; D is perhaps TRBD1 (7 bases). This clonotype was obtained from a man aged 18 to 29 in good health. The sample consisted of central memory CD4+ T cells from blood. Here the CDR3 reads CASSEAAGGRYEQYF. The CDR3 DNA reads TGTGCCAGCAGTGAAGCGGCAGGGGGGAGGTACGAGCAGTACTTC.